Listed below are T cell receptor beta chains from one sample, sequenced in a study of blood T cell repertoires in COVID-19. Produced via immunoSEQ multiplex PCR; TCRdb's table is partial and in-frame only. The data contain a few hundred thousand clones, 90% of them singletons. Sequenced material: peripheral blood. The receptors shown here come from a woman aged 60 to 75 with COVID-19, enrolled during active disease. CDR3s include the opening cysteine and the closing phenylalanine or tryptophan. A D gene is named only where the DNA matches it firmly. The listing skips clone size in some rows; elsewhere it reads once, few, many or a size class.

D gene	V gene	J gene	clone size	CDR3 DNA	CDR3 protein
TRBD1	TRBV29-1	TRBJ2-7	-	TGCAGCGTTTTGGGACAGGGGAACGAGCAGTACTTC	CSVLGQGNEQYF
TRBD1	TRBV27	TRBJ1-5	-	TGTGCCAGCAGATGGGCAGGGGGCAGCAGTCAGCCCCAGCATTTT	CASRWAGGSSQPQHF
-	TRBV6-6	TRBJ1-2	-	TGTGCCAGCAGGGATACAGGGACGAGAGCTAACTATGGCTACACCTTC	CASRDTGTRANYGYTF
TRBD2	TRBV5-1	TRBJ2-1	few	TGCGCCAGCAAACTAGCGGGGGGGCTGAATGAGCAGTTCTTC	CASKLAGGLNEQFF
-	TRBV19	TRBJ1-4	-	TGTGCCAGTAGTTTGGTGCCCGGTAGGGAGTACGAAAAACTGTTTTTT	CASSLVPGREYEKLFF
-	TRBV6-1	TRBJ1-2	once	TGTGCCAGCAGTGTAGCCCAGGGTCCCAACTATGGCTACACCTTC	CASSVAQGPNYGYTF
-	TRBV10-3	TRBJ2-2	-	TGTGCCATCAGTCTCGGGGATCCCGGGGAGCTGTTTTTT	CAISLGDPGELFF
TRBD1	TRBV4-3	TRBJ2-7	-	TGCGCCAGCAGCCCCGGGACAGGCTCCTACGAGCAGTACTTC	CASSPGTGSYEQYF
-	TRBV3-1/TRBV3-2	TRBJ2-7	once	TGTGCCAGCAGCCAAGAAAGGCGGGGTGGAACCCTAAAACAGCAGTACTTC	CASSQERRGGTLKQQYF
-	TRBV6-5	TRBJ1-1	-	TGTGCCAGCAGTTCCCCATCAGGGAACACTGAAGCTTTCTTT	CASSSPSGNTEAFF
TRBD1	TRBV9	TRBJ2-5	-	TGTGCCAGCAGCGCTGGGACAGGGGTTCCGGAGACCCAGTACTTC	CASSAGTGVPETQYF
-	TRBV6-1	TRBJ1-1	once	TGTGCCAGCAGTGAGGGGGGGGCAGGAAGATATTGGACTGAAGCTTTCTTT	CASSEGGAGRYWTEAFF
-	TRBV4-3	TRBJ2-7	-	TGCGCCAGCAGCCAAGATTCAGGGCCCTACGAGCAGTACTTC	CASSQDSGPYEQYF
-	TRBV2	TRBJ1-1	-	TGTGCCAGCAGTGAATTCCAAAACACTGAAGCTTTCTTT	CASSEFQNTEAFF
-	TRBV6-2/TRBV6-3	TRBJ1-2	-	TGTGCCAGCAGTTACTCGATCGTCTTGCATCTAATGGTTGTCTACACCTTC	CASSYSIVLHLMVVYTF
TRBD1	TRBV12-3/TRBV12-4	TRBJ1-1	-	TGTGCCAGCAGTTATACAGGGGCCACTGAAGCTTTCTTT	CASSYTGATEAFF
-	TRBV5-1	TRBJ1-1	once	TGCGCCAGCAGCTTGGCGCCCAGCACTGAAGCTTTCTTT	CASSLAPSTEAFF
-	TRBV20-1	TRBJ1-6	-	TGCAGTGCACGTCTCAACTCCGCTTTTCACTTT	CSARLNSAFHF
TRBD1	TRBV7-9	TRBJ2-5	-	TGTGCCAGCAGCCCTAGACTTAGACAGGGAAGTCAAGAGACCCAGTACTTC	CASSPRLRQGSQETQYF
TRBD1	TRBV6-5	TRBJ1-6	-	TGTGCCAGCACCAAACAGGGACAGTATAATTCACCCCTCCACTTT	CASTKQGQYNSPLHF
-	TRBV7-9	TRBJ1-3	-	TGTGCCAGCAGCCTAAACAGGAACTCTGGAAACACCATATATTTT	CASSLNRNSGNTIYF
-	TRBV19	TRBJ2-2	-	TGTGCCAGTAGTATCTTAGGGGATGGGAGGTACACCGGGGAGCTGTTTTTT	CASSILGDGRYTGELFF
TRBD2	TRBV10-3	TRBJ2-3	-	TGTGCCATCAGTGATGGTAGCGGGGGCCCTAGCACAGGTACGCAGTATTTT	CAISDGSGGPSTGTQYF
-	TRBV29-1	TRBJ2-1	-	TGCAGCGTCCCTCGGACAGAAAAAGGCTACAATGAGCAGTTCTTC	CSVPRTEKGYNEQFF
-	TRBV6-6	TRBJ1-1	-	TGTGCCAGCAGTCTAGGATCACAGGGTAACACTGAAGCTTTCTTT	CASSLGSQGNTEAFF
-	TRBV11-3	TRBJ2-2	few	TGTGCCAGCAGCTTTTTCTACACCGGGGAGCTGTTTTTT	CASSFFYTGELFF